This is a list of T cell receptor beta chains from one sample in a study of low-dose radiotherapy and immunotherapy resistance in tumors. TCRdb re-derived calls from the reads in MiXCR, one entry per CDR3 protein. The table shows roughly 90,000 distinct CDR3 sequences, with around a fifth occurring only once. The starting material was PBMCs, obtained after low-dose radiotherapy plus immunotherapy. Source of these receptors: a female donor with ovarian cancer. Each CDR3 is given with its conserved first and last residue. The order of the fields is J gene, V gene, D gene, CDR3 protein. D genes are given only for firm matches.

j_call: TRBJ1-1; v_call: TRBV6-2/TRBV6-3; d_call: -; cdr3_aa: CASSYGTETEAFF
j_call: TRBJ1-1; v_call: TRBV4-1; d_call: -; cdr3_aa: CASSQEGVLNTEAFF
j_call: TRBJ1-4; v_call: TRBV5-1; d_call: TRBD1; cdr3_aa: CASSLESGQAEKLFF
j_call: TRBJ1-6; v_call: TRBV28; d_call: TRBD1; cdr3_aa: CARTGRVSPLHF
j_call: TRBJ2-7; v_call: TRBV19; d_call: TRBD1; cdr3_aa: CASSTRDSNSYEQYF
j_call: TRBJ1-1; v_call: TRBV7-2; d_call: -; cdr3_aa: CASSLKATEAFF
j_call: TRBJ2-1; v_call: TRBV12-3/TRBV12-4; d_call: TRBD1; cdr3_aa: CASRSGSGQGRNEQFF
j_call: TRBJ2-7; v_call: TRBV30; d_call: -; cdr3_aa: CAWSVGVGGSEQYF
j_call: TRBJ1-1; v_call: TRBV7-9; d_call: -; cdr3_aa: CASSLTTQNTEAFF
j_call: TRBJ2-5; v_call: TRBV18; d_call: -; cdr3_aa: CASSRGETQYF
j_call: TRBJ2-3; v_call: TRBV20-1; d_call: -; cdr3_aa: CSARDGDTQYF
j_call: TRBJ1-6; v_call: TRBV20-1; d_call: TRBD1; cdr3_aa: CSARAPGQMSASYNSPLHF
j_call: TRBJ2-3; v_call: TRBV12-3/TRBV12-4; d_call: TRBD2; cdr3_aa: CASSSLGLAGGTPDTQYF
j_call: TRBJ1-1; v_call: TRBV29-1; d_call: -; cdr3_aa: CSVPARGTEAFF
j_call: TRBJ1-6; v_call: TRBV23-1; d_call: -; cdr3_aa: CASSQKMGAPLHF
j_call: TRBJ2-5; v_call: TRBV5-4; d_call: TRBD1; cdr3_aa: CASSSEGASGETQYF
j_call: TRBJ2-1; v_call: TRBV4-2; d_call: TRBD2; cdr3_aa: CASSQERGGRNEQFF
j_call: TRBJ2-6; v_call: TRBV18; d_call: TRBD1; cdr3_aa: CASSQGTVSGANVLTF
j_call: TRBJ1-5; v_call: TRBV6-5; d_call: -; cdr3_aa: CASSYSGARGEGPQHF
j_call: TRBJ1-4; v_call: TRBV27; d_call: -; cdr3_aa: CASSSGQPNEKLFF
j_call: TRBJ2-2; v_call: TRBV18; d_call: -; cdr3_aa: CASSPRQANTGELFF
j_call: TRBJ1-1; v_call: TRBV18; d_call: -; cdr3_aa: CASSPPSGGRVAEAFF
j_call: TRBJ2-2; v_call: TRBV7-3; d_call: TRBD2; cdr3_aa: CASSLSGGSTGELFF
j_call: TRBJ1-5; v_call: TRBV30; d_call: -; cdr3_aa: CAWSGRSNQPQHF
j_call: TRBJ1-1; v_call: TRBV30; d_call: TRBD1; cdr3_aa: CAWRPNPQGQGALPNTEAFF
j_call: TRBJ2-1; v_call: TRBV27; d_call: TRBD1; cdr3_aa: CASSADRELSYNEQFF
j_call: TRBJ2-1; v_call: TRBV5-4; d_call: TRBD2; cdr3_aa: CASSLGAAGGPNEQFF
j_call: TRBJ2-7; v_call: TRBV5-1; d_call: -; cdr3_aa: CASSLRDYGVGATSYEQYF
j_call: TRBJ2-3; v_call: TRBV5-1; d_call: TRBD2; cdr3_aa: CASSFPSGGGTDTQYF
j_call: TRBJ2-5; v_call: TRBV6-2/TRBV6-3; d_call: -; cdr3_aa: CASSERGVGETQYF
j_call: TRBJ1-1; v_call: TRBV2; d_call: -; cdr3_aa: CASSVRASTEAFF
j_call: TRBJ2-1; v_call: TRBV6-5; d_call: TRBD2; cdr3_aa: CASSYIPLAGGYNEQFF
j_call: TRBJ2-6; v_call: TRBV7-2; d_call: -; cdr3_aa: CASSLAPAQGDSGANVLTF
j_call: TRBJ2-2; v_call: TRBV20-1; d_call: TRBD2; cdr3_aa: CSASSGGGTGELFF
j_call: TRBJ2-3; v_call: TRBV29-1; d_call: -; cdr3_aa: CSVEKGDTQYF
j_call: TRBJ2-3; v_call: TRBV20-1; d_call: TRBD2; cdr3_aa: CSATGTSGTDTQYF
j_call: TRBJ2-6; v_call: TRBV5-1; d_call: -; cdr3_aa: CASSSFQQGTGANVLTF
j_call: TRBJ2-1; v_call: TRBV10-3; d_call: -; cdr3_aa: CAISDGGRVARGSYNEQFF
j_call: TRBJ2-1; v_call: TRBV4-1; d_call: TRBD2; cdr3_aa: CASSPRGLAGGNEQFF
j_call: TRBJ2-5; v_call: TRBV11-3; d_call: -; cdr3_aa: CASSFMVETQYF
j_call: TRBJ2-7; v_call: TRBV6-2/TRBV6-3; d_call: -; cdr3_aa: CASRSAFYEQYF